Sequencing of this TCR beta chain was carried out in a study of cytomegalovirus exposure and HLA in healthy donors. In germline, CDR1 is LNHDA, CDR2 SQIVND (reference sequence). The CDR3 is 14 amino acids. V was pared by 6 bases and J by 2 bases, with 11 bases between. Primers for the PCR totalled 60 Vbeta and 13 Jbeta. Assay: immunoSEQ multiplex PCR; the TCRdb copy retains only in-frame clones and omits some. This table has around 240,000 clones, over 80% appearing once. This rearrangement joins TRBV19 to TRBJ1-3; D not resolved. Sequenced sample: PBMCs. This clonotype was sampled from a middle-aged woman in good health and CMV-seropositive. The CDR3 DNA sequence: TGTGCCAGTAGCCCTGTGGTAGCTGGAAACACCATATATTTT. It is translated as CASSPVVAGNTIYF. The whole variable domain, filled in from reference TRBV19 and TRBJ1-3, reads DGGITQSPKYLFRKEGQNVTLSCEQNLNHDAMYWYRQDPGQGLRLIYYSQIVNDFQKGDIAEGYSVSREKKESFPLTVTSAQKNPTAFYLCASSPVVAGNTIYFGEGSWLTVV.